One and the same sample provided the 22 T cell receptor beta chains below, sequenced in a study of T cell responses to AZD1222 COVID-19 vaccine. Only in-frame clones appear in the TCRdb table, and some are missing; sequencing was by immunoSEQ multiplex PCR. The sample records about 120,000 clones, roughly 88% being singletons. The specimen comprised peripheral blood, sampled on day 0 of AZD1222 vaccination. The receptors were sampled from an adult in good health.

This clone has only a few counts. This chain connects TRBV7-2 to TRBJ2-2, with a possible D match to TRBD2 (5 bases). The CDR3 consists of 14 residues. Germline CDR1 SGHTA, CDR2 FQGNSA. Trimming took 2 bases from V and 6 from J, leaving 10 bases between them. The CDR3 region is CASSLLSGSGELFF. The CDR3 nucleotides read TGTGCCAGCAGCTTATTATCGGGGTCCGGGGAGCTGTTTTTT.

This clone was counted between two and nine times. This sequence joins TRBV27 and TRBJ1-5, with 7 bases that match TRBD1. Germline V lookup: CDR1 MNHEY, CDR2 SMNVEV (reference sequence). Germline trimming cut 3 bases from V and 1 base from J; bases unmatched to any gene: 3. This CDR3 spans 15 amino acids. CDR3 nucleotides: TGTGCCAGCAGTTTGACAGGGAGGAGCAATCAGCCCCAGCATTTT. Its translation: CASSLTGRSNQPQHF.

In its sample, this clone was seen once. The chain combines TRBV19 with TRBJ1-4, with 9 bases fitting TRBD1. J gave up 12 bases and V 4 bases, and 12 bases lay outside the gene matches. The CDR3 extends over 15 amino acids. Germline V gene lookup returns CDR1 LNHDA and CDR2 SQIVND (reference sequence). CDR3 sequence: CASSNWEQGARELFF. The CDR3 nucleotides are TGTGCCAGTAGTAACTGGGAACAGGGGGCAAGGGAACTGTTTTTT.

The CDR3 region has the DNA TGTGCCAGCAGTTACGAGGGGCATCAGCCCCAGCATTTT. Its translation is CASSYEGHQPQHF. The rearrangement links TRBV6-2 or TRBV6-3 to TRBJ1-5, with D possibly being TRBD1 (5 bases). Germline CDR1 and CDR2: MNHEY and SVGEGT. The V and J ends lost 2 bases and 5 bases respectively, with 7 bases between them. This CDR3 is built from 13 residues.

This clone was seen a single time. This CDR3 is CASSLLLGQGTWGYTF. The DNA for the CDR3 is TGTGCCAGCAGCTTGCTTTTGGGACAGGGGACGTGGGGCTACACCTTC. This chain uses TRBV5-6 with TRBJ1-2, with TRBD1 identical over 10 bases. Germline values: CDR1 SGHDT, CDR2 YYEEEE. This CDR3 comprises 16 residues. V lost 1 base to trimming and J lost 8 bases; unmatched junction nucleotides: 11.

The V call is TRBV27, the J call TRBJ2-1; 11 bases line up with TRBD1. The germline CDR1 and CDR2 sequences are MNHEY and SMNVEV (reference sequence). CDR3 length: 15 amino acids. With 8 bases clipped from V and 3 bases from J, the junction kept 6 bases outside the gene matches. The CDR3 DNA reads TGTGCCAGCGTACCCGGGACAGGGGGCTACAATGAGCAGTTCTTC. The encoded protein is CASVPGTGGYNEQFF.

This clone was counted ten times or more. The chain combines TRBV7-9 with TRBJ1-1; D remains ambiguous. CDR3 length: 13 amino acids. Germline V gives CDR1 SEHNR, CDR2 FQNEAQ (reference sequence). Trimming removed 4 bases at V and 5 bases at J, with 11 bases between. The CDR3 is CASSYGERTEAFF. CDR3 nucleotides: TGTGCCAGCAGCTATGGGGAAAGGACTGAAGCTTTCTTT.

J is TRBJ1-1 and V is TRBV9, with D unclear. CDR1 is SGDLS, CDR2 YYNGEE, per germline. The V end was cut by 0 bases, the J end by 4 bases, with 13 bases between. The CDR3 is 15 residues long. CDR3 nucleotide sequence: TGTGCCAGCAGCGTAGATGGGAGCGGTCGCACTGAAGCTTTCTTT. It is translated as CASSVDGSGRTEAFF. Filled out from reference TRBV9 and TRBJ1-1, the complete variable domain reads DSGVTQTPKHLITATGQRVTLRCSPRSGDLSVYWYQQSLDQGLQFLIQYYNGEERAKGNILERFSAQQFPDLHSELNLSSLELGDSALYFCASSVDGSGRTEAFFGQGTRLTVV.

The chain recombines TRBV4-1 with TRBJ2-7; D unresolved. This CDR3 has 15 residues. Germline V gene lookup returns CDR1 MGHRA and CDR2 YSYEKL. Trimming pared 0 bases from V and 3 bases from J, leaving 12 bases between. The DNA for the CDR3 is TGCGCCAGCAGCCAAGAAGGTAGGCATGGCTACGAGCAGTACTTC. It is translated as CASSQEGRHGYEQYF.

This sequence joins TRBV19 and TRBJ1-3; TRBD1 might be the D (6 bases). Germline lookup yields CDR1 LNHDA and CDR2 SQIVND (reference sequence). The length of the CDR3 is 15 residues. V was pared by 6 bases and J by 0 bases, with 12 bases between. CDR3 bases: TGTGCCAGTAGAGACAGGCAGATCTCTGGAAACACCATATATTTT. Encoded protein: CASRDRQISGNTIYF. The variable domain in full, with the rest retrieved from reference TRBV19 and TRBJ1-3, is DGGITQSPKYLFRKEGQNVTLSCEQNLNHDAMYWYRQDPGQGLRLIYYSQIVNDFQKGDIAEGYSVSREKKESFPLTVTSAQKNPTAFYLCASRDRQISGNTIYFGEGSWLTVV.

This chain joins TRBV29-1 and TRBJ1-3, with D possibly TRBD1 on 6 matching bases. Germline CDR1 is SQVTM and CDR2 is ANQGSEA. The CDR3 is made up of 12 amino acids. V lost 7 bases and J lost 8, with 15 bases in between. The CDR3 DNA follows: TGCAGCGCCCGCAGGGGTCCGGACACCATATATTTT. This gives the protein CSARRGPDTIYF.

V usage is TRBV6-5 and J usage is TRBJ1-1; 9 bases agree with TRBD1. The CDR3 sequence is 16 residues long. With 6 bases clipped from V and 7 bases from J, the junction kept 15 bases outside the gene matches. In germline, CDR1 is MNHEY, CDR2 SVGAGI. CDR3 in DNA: TGTGCCAGCAGCTACCGGACAGGGGTCCTACCAAGTGAAGCTTTCTTT. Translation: CASSYRTGVLPSEAFF.

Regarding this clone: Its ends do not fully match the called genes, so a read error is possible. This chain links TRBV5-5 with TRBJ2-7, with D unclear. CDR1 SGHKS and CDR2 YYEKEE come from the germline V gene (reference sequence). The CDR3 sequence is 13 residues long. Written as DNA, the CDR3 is TGTGCCAGCAGCTTGTGGGCCAGTACCGAGCAGTACTTT. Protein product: CASSLWASTEQYF.

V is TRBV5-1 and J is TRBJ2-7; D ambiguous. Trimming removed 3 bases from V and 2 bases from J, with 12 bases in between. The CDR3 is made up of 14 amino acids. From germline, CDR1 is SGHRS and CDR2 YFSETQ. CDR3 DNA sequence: TGCGCCAGCAGCTGGTCGACAAGACCCTACGAGCAGTACTTC. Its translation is CASSWSTRPYEQYF.

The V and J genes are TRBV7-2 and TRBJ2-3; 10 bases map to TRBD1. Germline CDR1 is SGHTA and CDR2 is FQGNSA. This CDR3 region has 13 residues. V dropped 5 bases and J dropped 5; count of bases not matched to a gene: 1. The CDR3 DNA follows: TGTGCCAGCAGCCGGGACAGGGGAGATACGCAGTATTTT. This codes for CASSRDRGDTQYF.

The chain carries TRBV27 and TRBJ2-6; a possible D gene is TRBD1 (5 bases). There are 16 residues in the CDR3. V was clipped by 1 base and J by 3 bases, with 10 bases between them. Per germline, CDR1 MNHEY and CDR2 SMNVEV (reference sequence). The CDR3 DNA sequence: TGTGCCAGCAGTTTATGGGCCAGGGTTGGGGCCAACGTCCTGACTTTC. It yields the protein CASSLWARVGANVLTF.

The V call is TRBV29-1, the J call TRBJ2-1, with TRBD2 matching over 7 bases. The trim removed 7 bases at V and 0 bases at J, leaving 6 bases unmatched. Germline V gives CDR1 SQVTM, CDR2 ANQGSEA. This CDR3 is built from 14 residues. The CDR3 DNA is TGCAGCGATACCAAGCGGGGCTCCTACAATGAGCAGTTCTTC. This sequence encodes CSDTKRGSYNEQFF.

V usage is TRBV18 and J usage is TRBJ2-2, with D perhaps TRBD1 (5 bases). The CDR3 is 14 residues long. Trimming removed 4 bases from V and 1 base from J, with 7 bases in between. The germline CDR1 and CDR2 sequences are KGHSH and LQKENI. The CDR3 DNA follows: TGTGCCAGCTCACTGACAGAGAACACCGGGGAGCTGTTTTTT. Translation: CASSLTENTGELFF.

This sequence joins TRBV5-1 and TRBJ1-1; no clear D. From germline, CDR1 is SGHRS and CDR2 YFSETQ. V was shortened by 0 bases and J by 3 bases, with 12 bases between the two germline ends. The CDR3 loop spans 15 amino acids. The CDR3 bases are TGCGCCAGCAGCTTGGCCTCGGGGTGGGACACTGAAGCTTTCTTT. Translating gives CASSLASGWDTEAFF.

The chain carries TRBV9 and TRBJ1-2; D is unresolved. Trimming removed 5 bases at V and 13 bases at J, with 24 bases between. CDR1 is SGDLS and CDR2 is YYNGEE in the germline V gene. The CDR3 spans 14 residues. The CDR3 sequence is CASSAEGLRSSGTF. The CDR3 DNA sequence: TGTGCCAGCAGTGCCGAGGGTTTACGGTCGTCTGGCACCTTC.

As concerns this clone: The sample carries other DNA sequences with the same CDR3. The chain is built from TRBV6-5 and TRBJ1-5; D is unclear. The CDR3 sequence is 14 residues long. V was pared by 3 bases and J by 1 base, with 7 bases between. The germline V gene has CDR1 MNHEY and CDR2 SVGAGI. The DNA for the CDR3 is TGTGCCAGCAGTTATGGCCAAAGCAATCAGCCCCAGCATTTT. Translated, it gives CASSYGQSNQPQHF.

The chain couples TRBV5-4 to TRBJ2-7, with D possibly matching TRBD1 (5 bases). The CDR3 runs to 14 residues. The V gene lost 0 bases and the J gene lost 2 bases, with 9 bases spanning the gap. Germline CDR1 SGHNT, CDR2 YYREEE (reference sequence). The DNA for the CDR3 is TGTGCCAGCAGCTTGGGTGGGGCAGCCTACGAGCAGTACTTC. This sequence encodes CASSLGGAAYEQYF.